This T cell receptor (beta chain) was identified during a study of a mutant IDH1 vaccine in newly diagnosed glioma. Study-level information: Week 47 marked visit V13, whereas week 35 marked visit V12.

CDR3 length: 14 amino acids. Looked up from germline, CDR1 is SQVTM and CDR2 is ANQGSEA. V lost 5 bases and J 2 bases, leaving 12 bases between the germline ends. Time point noted: week 47, end of study. Doses consisted of 300 ug of mutant IDH1 20-mer peptide each, paired with topical imiquimod. In weeks 1, 3, 5, 7, 11, 15, 19 and 23, patients were vaccinated. On this clone: The antigen is unknown.

The data were produced by immunoSEQ multiplex PCR, yet TCRdb's version contains in-frame clones alone and is incomplete. This sample has some 50,000 clones, with about 65% found just once. V usage is TRBV29-1 and J usage is TRBJ2-2; tentative D call: TRBD1 (6 bases). Sample: peripheral blood mononuclear cells (PBMCs), taken from a glioma patient whose treatment included an IDH1 peptide vaccine. The sequence was collected from a man aged 35 to 55 with glioma. Some clones in this sample may be carry-over from other donors' samples. The DNA for the CDR3 is TGCAGCGTTTGGGGGCATCGTAACACCGGGGAGCTGTTTTTT. It yields the protein CSVWGHRNTGELFF.